This TCR beta chain comes out of a study of blood T cell repertoires in COVID-19. The repertoire was sequenced with immunoSEQ multiplex PCR; TCRdb's copy has only in-frame clones and lacks some. The data show a few hundred thousand clones, nearly 90% seen once. The V segment lost 4 bases and the J segment 3 bases; nucleotides outside the gene matches: 3. CDR3 length: 14 residues. Germline V lookup: CDR1 LGHDT, CDR2 YNNKEL (reference sequence). The chain carries TRBV3-1 (or the pseudogene TRBV3-2) and TRBJ2-7; TRBD2 matches 10 bases. This TCR was sampled from a man aged 30 to 39 who had been exposed to COVID-19. What was sequenced was PBMCs or T cells enriched from blood (not recorded which). The CDR3 loop is CASSLRLAGYEQYF. CDR3 bases: TGTGCCAGCAGCCTCCGACTAGCGGGCTACGAGCAGTACTTC.